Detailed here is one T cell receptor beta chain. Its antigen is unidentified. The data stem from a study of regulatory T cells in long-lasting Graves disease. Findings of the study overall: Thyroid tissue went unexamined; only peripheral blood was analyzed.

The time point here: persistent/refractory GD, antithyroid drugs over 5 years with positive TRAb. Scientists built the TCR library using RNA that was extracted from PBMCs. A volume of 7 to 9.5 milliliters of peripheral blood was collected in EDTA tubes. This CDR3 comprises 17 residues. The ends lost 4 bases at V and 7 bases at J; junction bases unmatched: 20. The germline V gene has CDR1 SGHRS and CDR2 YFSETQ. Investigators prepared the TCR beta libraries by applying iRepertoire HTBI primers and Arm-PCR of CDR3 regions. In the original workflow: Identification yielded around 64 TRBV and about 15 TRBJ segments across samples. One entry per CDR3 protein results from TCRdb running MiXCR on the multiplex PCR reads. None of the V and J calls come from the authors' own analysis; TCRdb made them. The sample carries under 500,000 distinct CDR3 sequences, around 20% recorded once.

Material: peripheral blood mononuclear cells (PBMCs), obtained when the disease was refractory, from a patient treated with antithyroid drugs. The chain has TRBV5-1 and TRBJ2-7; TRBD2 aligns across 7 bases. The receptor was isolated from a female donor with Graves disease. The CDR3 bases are TGCGCCAGCAGCCTGGACGAAACTAGCGAGACTTTCAGGGAGCAGTACTTC. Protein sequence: CASSLDETSETFREQYF.